Below are 20 T cell receptor beta chains sequenced from a single sample in a study of response to subunit inactivated influenza vaccine. A single record per CDR3 protein comes from TCRdb applying MiXCR to the RT-PCR reads. The table shows fewer than 250,000 distinct CDR3 sequences, with roughly 14% occurring only once. The sample here was CD8+ T cells sorted from PBMCs, taken around 5 days after vaccination. Every receptor here comes from a man aged 45-65 years who received an inactivated influenza vaccine.

In its sample, this clonotype was seen a few times. The chain links TRBV11-2 to TRBJ1-1; 7 bases fit TRBD1. The J segment lost 2 bases and the V segment lost 3 bases, leaving 15 bases of the junction unmatched. Per germline, CDR1 SGHAT and CDR2 FQNNGV. This CDR3 has 18 residues. CDR3 nucleotides: TGTGCCAGCAGCTTCTCCTCGGACAGGTTTTCCTTCAACACTGAAGCTTTCTTT. Translating it yields CASSFSSDRFSFNTEAFF.

This clonotype has a handful of counts. This chain joins TRBV27 and TRBJ1-2; weak D call: TRBD1 (5 bases). V shed 3 bases and J shed 7 bases, with 15 bases lying between them. The CDR3 runs 14 residues. Germline CDR1 is MNHEY and CDR2 is SMNVEV (reference sequence). The CDR3 DNA sequence: TGTGCCAGCAGTTTCGCACTTGGGGGTGCTGGCTACACCTTC. It codes for CASSFALGGAGYTF.

This clonotype has just a few counts. The chain is built from TRBV7-3 and TRBJ2-1; no definite D call. CDR1 is SGHTA, CDR2 FQGTGA, per germline. V was pared by 4 bases and J by 6 bases, with 7 bases between. The CDR3 length is 12 residues. CDR3 sequence (DNA): TGTGCCAGCAGCTACCAAGGCAATGAGCAGTTCTTC. This encodes CASSYQGNEQFF.

The rearrangement links TRBV5-1 to TRBJ1-1; no clear D. Germline V lookup: CDR1 SGHRS, CDR2 YFSETQ. The CDR3 runs 14 residues. The V end lost 5 bases, the J end lost 0 bases, and 11 bases lay between the germline ends. Here the CDR3 DNA reads TGCGCCAGCAGTTTTGCGATCATGAACACTGAAGCTTTCTTT. Its translation is CASSFAIMNTEAFF.

This clonotype was detected only a few times. The rearrangement links TRBV15 to TRBJ2-1; D is unclear. Germline V gene data show CDR1 as LNHNV and CDR2 as YYDKDF (reference sequence). Trimming shortened V by 5 bases and J by 15 bases, and 26 bases separated the two germline ends. The CDR3 loop spans 15 amino acids. The CDR3 nucleotides are TGTGCCACCAGCGATGGCGGTCGGCGGTCCCATCCGCGGTTCTTC. This gives the protein CATSDGGRRSHPRFF.

The J gene is TRBJ1-2, the V gene TRBV29-1; possibly TRBD1 for D (6 bases). CDR1 and CDR2 (germline): SQVTM, ANQGSEA. This CDR3 contains 11 residues. Trimming pared 6 bases from V and 3 bases from J, leaving 8 bases between. CDR3 region: CSVRGDYGYTF. Here the CDR3 DNA reads TGCAGCGTCAGGGGAGACTATGGCTACACCTTC. Full variable domain (missing parts from reference TRBV29-1 and TRBJ1-2): SAVISQKPSRDICQRGTSLTIQCQVDSQVTMMFWYRQQPGQSLTLIATANQGSEATYESGFVIDKFPISRPNLTFSTLTVSNMSPEDSSIYLCSVRGDYGYTFGSGTRLTVV.

This clonotype was detected a few times. The CDR3 spells CASSPPVGGSLIEQYF. The CDR3 nucleotides are TGTGCCAGCTCACCACCCGTGGGCGGGAGTTTGATCGAGCAGTACTTC. The chain couples TRBV18 to TRBJ2-7; TRBD2 matches 7 bases. Germline V CDR1 and CDR2: KGHSH, LQKENI. Trimming removed 0 bases from V and 6 bases from J; junction bases left unmatched: 11. The CDR3 is 16 residues long. Drawing the rest from reference TRBV18 and TRBJ2-7, the complete variable domain is NAGVMQNPRHLVRRRGQEARLRCSPMKGHSHVYWYRQLPEEGLKFMVYLQKENIIDESGMPKERFSAEFPKEGPSILRIQQVVRGDSAAYFCASSPPVGGSLIEQYFGPGTRLTVT.

CDR3 sequence reads: CASSYKEGAKNIQYF. CDR3 DNA: TGTGCCAGCAGTTATAAGGAAGGAGCCAAAAACATTCAGTACTTC. This chain uses TRBV6-2 or TRBV6-3 with TRBJ2-4; no reliable D call. The ends were cut back, 3 bases at V and 0 bases at J, with 9 bases in the middle. The CDR3 extends over 15 amino acids. Per the germline V gene, CDR1 is MNHEY and CDR2 is SVGEGT.

This clonotype was counted between two and nine times. The rearrangement links TRBV11-2 to TRBJ2-1; D is tentatively TRBD1 or TRBD2 (5 bases each). V was cut by 1 base and J by 9 bases, with 7 bases left in between. CDR3 length equals 12 residues. Germline V gene data show CDR1 as SGHAT and CDR2 as FQNNGV. This CDR3 reads CASSLVGGEQFF. CDR3 nucleotides: TGTGCCAGCAGCTTAGTTGGGGGTGAGCAGTTCTTC.

CDR3 nucleotides: TGTGCCTGCACCCAAGAACGCGGGAGGGCCTACGAGCAGTACTTC. It is translated as CACTQERGRAYEQYF. The chain has TRBV3-1 and TRBJ2-7, with 9 bases aligning to TRBD2. Looked up from germline, CDR1 is LGHDT and CDR2 is YNNKEL (reference sequence). CDR3 length: 15 amino acids. V dropped 11 bases and J dropped 2; count of bases not matched to a gene: 13.

This clonotype has only a few counts. This sequence joins TRBV11-2 and TRBJ2-1; TRBD2 agrees at 8 bases. V lost 5 bases to trimming and J lost 1 base; unmatched junction nucleotides: 13. The CDR3 contains 18 residues. Per germline, CDR1 SGHAT and CDR2 FQNNGV. The chain's CDR3 is CASSHPASGGASYNEQFF. DNA for the CDR3: TGTGCCAGCAGCCATCCCGCCTCGGGAGGGGCTTCCTACAATGAGCAGTTCTTC.

This clonotype appeared a few times. This rearrangement joins TRBV15 to TRBJ2-3, with a weak D call TRBD2 (5 bases). Germline assignment: CDR1 LNHNV and CDR2 YYDKDF (reference sequence). CDR3 size: 15 residues. Trimming took 5 bases from V and 4 from J, leaving 16 bases between them. The DNA for the CDR3 is TGTGCCACCAGCGAGGGTGGGGAGTCCGCAGATACGCAGTATTTT. Translating gives CATSEGGESADTQYF.

In this sample, this clonotype turned up a few times. The V and J genes are TRBV7-9 and TRBJ1-2; 10 bases map to TRBD1. The CDR3 covers 13 residues. CDR1 and CDR2 (germline): SEHNR, FQNEAQ (reference sequence). J was trimmed by 6 bases and V by 7 bases; bases with no gene match: 5. The CDR3 here is CASILTGGDGYTF. The CDR3 DNA sequence: TGTGCCAGCATCCTGACAGGGGGCGATGGCTACACCTTC.

This chain links TRBV29-1 with TRBJ2-2, with TRBD1 identical over 7 bases. In germline, CDR1 is SQVTM, CDR2 ANQGSEA. The trim removed 7 bases at V and 1 base at J, leaving 9 bases unmatched. CDR3 length: 15 amino acids. The CDR3 sequence is CSAHHGTVNTGELFF. For the CDR3, the DNA is TGCAGCGCGCACCACGGGACAGTGAACACCGGGGAGCTGTTTTTT.

The table lists this clonotype with a few counts. V is TRBV25-1 and J is TRBJ2-7; D is tentatively TRBD1 or TRBD2 (5 bases each). This CDR3 is built from 14 residues. Germline values: CDR1 MGHDK, CDR2 SYGVNS. The V and J ends lost 1 base and 2 bases respectively, with 9 bases between them. The CDR3 region has the DNA TGTGCCAGCAGTGAATTTGAGGGGACCTACGAGCAGTACTTC. It is translated as CASSEFEGTYEQYF.

A few counts support this clonotype. The V call is TRBV7-9, the J call TRBJ1-2; D may be TRBD1 (6 bases). V lost 1 base to trimming and J lost 6 bases, with 12 bases between them. The germline gives CDR1 SEHNR, CDR2 FQNEAQ (reference sequence). CDR3 length: 14 amino acids. CDR3 sequence reads: CASSLGWQGNGYTF. CDR3 bases: TGTGCCAGCAGCTTAGGCTGGCAGGGGAATGGCTACACCTTC.

This chain links TRBV6-5 with TRBJ1-3; 8 bases align to TRBD1. CDR3 length equals 14 residues. With V trimmed by 5 bases and J by 2 bases, 2 bases remained unmatched. Germline V gives CDR1 MNHEY, CDR2 SVGAGI. CDR3 sequence: CASSNRGTGNTIYF. CDR3 nucleotide sequence: TGTGCCAGCAGTAACAGGGGGACTGGAAACACCATATATTTT.

This sequence joins TRBV4-3 and TRBJ2-3; D not certain. V was trimmed by 0 bases and J by 2 bases, leaving 15 bases between them. The CDR3 length is 17 residues. The germline gives CDR1 LGHNA, CDR2 YSLEER. This chain's CDR3 is CASSQDLVGAVTDTQYF. CDR3 nucleotide sequence: TGCGCCAGCAGCCAAGACTTAGTCGGAGCAGTCACAGATACGCAGTATTTT.

This clonotype was counted between two and nine times. CDR3 sequence (DNA): TGTGCCAGCAGACGGAGGGACAGGGCATTGTATAATTCACCCCTCCACTTT. It encodes CASRRRDRALYNSPLHF. V and J are TRBV6-2 or TRBV6-3 and TRBJ1-6; 9 bases fit TRBD1. V was clipped by 6 bases and J by 4 bases; unmatched bases: 10. The V gene's germline CDR1 is MNHEY and CDR2 SVGEGT. The CDR3 extends over 17 amino acids.

J is TRBJ2-1 and V is TRBV4-2; 7 nucleotides agree with TRBD2. The CDR3 is 13 amino acids. V shed 5 bases and J 4 bases; nucleotides not matched to a gene: 2. CDR1 is LGHNA, CDR2 YNFKEQ, per germline. The CDR3 DNA reads as TGTGCCAGCAGCGCTAGCGGTTACAATGAGCAGTTCTTC. Its translation is CASSASGYNEQFF.